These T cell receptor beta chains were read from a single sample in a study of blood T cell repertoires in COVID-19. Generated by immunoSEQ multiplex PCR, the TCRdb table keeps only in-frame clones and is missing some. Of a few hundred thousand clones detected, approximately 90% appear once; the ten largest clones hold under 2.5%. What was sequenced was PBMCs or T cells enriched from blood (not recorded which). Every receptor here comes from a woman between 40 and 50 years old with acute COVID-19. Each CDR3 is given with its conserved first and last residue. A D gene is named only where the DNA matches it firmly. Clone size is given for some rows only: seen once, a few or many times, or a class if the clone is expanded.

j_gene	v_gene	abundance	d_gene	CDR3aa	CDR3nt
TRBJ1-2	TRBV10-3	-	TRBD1	CAITTGVDYGYTF	TGTGCCATCACGACAGGGGTAGACTATGGCTACACCTTC
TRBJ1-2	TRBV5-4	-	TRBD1	CASSLPFGQESGYTF	TGTGCCAGCAGCTTGCCTTTCGGACAGGAGTCCGGCTACACCTTC
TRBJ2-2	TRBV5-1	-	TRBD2	CASSTGLAGDTGELFF	TGCGCCAGCAGCACGGGACTAGCGGGGGACACCGGGGAGCTGTTTTTT
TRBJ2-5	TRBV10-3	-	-	CAISAPGAGLETQYF	TGTGCCATCAGTGCCCCAGGGGCGGGTCTAGAGACCCAGTACTTC
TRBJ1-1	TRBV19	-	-	CASSIRGSFPEAFF	TGTGCCAGTAGTATCCGGGGATCTTTCCCTGAAGCTTTCTTT
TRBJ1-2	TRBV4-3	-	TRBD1	CASSQADREAYGYTF	TGCGCCAGCAGCCAAGCCGACAGGGAGGCCTATGGCTACACCTTC
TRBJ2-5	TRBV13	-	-	CASSLMARQETQYF	TGTGCCAGCAGCTTAATGGCTCGACAAGAGACCCAGTACTTC
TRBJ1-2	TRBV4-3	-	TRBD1	CASSQDTGGAYGYTF	TGCGCCAGCAGCCAAGATACAGGGGGGGCCTATGGCTACACCTTC
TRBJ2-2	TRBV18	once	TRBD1	CASSVSPRRGRTGELFF	TGTGCCAGCTCAGTGAGCCCCCGCAGGGGGCGAACCGGGGAGCTGTTTTTT
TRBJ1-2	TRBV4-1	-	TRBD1	CASSQQGASYGYTF	TGCGCCAGCAGCCAACAGGGGGCGAGCTATGGCTACACCTTC
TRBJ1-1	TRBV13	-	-	CASSPTRRSSEAFF	TGTGCCAGCAGCCCGACGAGGAGGTCCTCTGAAGCTTTCTTT
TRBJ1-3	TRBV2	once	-	CASSQGGYTIYF	TGTGCCAGCAGCCAGGGAGGATACACCATATATTTT
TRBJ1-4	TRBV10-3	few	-	CAIGATNEKLFF	TGTGCCATCGGAGCAACTAATGAAAAACTGTTTTTT
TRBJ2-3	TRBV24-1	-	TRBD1	CATSDQGQGTDTQYF	TGTGCCACCAGTGACCAGGGACAGGGGACAGATACGCAGTATTTT
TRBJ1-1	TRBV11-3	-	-	CASRGFVGRCEAFF	TGTGCCAGCAGAGGCTTCGTGGGGCGATGCGAAGCTTTCTTT
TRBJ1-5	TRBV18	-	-	CASSPWVGGGNQPQHF	TGTGCCAGCTCACCATGGGTTGGCGGGGGCAATCAGCCCCAGCATTTT
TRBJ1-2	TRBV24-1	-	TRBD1	CATSEDRAGYTF	TGTGCCACCAGCGAGGACAGGGCCGGCTACACCTTC
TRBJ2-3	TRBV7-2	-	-	CASSLAGGPADTQYF	TGTGCCAGCAGCTTAGCGGGGGGGCCCGCAGATACGCAGTATTTT
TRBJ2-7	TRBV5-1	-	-	CASSLERGGPYEQYF	TGCGCCAGCAGCTTGGAAAGGGGGGGGCCCTACGAGCAGTACTTC
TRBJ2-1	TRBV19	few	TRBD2	CASSSVGSGRMSEQFF	TGTGCCAGTAGCTCTGTGGGTAGCGGGAGAATGAGTGAGCAGTTCTTC
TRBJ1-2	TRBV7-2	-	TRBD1	CASSAPGQLYGYTF	TGTGCCAGCAGCGCCCCGGGACAGCTCTATGGCTACACCTTC
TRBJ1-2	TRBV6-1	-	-	CASSDRPYGYTF	TGTGCCAGCAGTGACAGGCCCTATGGCTACACCTTC
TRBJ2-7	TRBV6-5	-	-	CASRYTRAGSYEQYF	TGTGCCAGCAGGTACACGAGGGCCGGCTCCTACGAGCAGTACTTC